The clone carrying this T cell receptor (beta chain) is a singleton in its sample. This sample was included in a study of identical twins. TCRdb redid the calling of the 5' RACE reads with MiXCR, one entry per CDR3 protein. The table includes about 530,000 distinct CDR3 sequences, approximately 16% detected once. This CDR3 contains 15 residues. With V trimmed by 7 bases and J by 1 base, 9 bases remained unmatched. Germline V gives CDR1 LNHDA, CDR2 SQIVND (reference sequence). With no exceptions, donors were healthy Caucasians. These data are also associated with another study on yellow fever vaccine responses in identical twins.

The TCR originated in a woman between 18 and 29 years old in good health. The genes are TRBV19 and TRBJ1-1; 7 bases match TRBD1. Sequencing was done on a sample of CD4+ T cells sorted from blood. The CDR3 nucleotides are TGTGCCAGTACCAGGGGGGTTGAACCGAACACTGAAGCTTTCTTT. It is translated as CASTRGVEPNTEAFF.